The 18 T cell receptor beta chains reported below all come from one sample, sequenced in a study of cytomegalovirus exposure and HLA in healthy donors. 60 Vbeta and 13 Jbeta primers were used in PCR. TCRdb's copy holds only in-frame clones and misses some; the assay was immunoSEQ multiplex PCR. The data contain around 170,000 clones, about 85% of them singletons. Sequences were obtained from PBMCs. The source is a girl aged 10-17 years in good health and CMV-seropositive.

The sample holds a few counts of this clone. This chain links TRBV5-1 with TRBJ1-2, with D perhaps matching TRBD1 (6 bases). The CDR3 has 13 amino acids. CDR1 is SGHRS and CDR2 is YFSETQ in the germline V gene. Trimming stripped 4 bases from V and 7 bases from J, with 14 bases between. The chain's CDR3 is CASSMGWGLGYTF. The CDR3 DNA reads as TGCGCCAGCAGCATGGGTTGGGGGCTTGGCTACACCTTC.

Only a few counts were recorded for this clone. V gene TRBV7-9 combines with J gene TRBJ1-5, with 9 positions matching TRBD1. Germline CDR1 reads SEHNR; CDR2 reads FQNEAQ (reference sequence). With V trimmed by 8 bases and J by 5 bases, 4 bases remained unmatched. The CDR3 is 13 residues long. CDR3 in DNA: TGTGCCAGCGCGACAGGGGGGGATCAGCCCCAGCATTTT. Translation: CASATGGDQPQHF. Filled out from reference TRBV7-9 and TRBJ1-5, the complete variable domain reads DTGVSQNPRHKITKRGQNVTFRCDPISEHNRLYWYRQTLGQGPEFLTYFQNEAQLEKSRLLSDRFSAERPKGSFSTLEIQRTEQGDSAMYLCASATGGDQPQHFGDGTRLSIL.

The chain recombines TRBV4-1 with TRBJ1-3; D unresolved. The CDR3 covers 14 residues. CDR1 and CDR2 (germline): MGHRA, YSYEKL. Trimming took off 3 bases at V and 8 bases at J, with 14 bases between the two ends. This chain's CDR3 is CASSHTLGRDTIYF. The CDR3 DNA follows: TGCGCCAGCAGCCATACCCTGGGGAGAGACACCATATATTTT.

The chain combines TRBV7-9 with TRBJ2-7; 7 nucleotides match TRBD1. CDR3 size: 15 residues. With V trimmed by 1 base and J by 9 bases, 12 bases remained unmatched. The germline V gene has CDR1 SEHNR and CDR2 FQNEAQ (reference sequence). The CDR3 nucleotides read TGTGCCAGCAGCTTAGGAGGGGGCTACCCACCCGCGCAGTACTTC. Its protein product is CASSLGGGYPPAQYF.

The chain has TRBV19 and TRBJ1-2; D gene unclear. Germline V lookup: CDR1 LNHDA, CDR2 SQIVND (reference sequence). V gave up 4 bases and J gave up 10 bases, with 13 bases separating them. This CDR3 has 12 residues. The CDR3, as DNA: TGTGCCAGTAGTACCCGGGAGAGGGACTACACCTTC. It is translated as CASSTRERDYTF.

The rearrangement joins TRBV29-1 to TRBJ1-5; D uncertain. CDR3 length: 13 residues. Trimming stripped 4 bases from V and 0 bases from J, with 7 bases between. Germline CDR1 SQVTM, CDR2 ANQGSEA. The CDR3 protein is CSVADNSNQPQHF. The CDR3 region has the DNA TGCAGCGTTGCCGACAATAGCAATCAGCCCCAGCATTTT.

The V and J genes are TRBV5-4 and TRBJ2-5, with 7 positions matching TRBD1. With V trimmed by 5 bases and J by 0 bases, 4 bases remained unmatched. The germline V gene encodes CDR1 SGHNT and CDR2 YYREEE (reference sequence). CDR3 length: 14 amino acids. The CDR3 here is CASRPGQDQETQYF. CDR3 nucleotide sequence: TGTGCCAGCAGACCCGGACAGGACCAAGAGACCCAGTACTTC.

This clone came up a few times. V gene TRBV4-2 combines with J gene TRBJ1-2; 9 bases agree with TRBD1. Trimming removed 0 bases from V and 3 bases from J; junction bases left unmatched: 5. The CDR3 extends over 16 amino acids. Germline CDR1 reads LGHNA; CDR2 reads YNFKEQ. CDR3 loop: CASSQDWGQGDYGYTF. CDR3 coding DNA: TGTGCCAGCAGCCAAGACTGGGGACAGGGTGACTATGGCTACACCTTC.

The V and J genes are TRBV27 and TRBJ2-7, with D tentatively TRBD2 (6 bases). V was pared by 1 base and J by 6 bases, with 7 bases between. CDR3 length equals 12 residues. Germline V lookup: CDR1 MNHEY, CDR2 SMNVEV (reference sequence). The CDR3 protein is CASSLYGGEQYF. CDR3 DNA: TGTGCCAGCAGTTTATACGGGGGCGAGCAGTACTTC.

The gene calls are TRBV21-1 and TRBJ2-4; TRBD2 was called by the table and not checked on the DNA. TRBV21-1 is deemed a pseudogene. The CDR3 contains 15 residues. The DNA for the CDR3 is TGTGCCAGCAGCCTAAGCGTAAATAACAAAAACATTCAGTACTTC. Translating it yields CASSLSVNNKNIQYF.

This clone was found a few times. The chain combines TRBV5-4 with TRBJ2-7; TRBD2 aligns across 14 bases. The trim removed 2 bases at V and 0 bases at J, leaving 1 base unmatched. CDR1 is SGHNT, CDR2 YYREEE, per germline (reference sequence). This CDR3 spans 16 amino acids. CDR3 region: CASSLGTSGSSYEQYF. In nucleotides, the CDR3 is TGTGCCAGCAGCTTAGGGACTAGCGGGAGCTCCTACGAGCAGTACTTC.

The V call is TRBV7-2, the J call TRBJ1-5; possible D gene TRBD1, 5 bases. The ends were cut back, 1 base at V and 1 base at J, with 11 bases in the middle. In germline, CDR1 is SGHTA, CDR2 FQGNSA. The CDR3 loop spans 16 amino acids. The CDR3 protein is CASSLVWGGSNQPQHF. The CDR3 region has the DNA TGTGCCAGCAGCTTAGTTTGGGGGGGGAGCAATCAGCCCCAGCATTTT.

The rearrangement links TRBV6-1 to TRBJ2-7, with D tentatively TRBD1 (6 bases). The germline V gene has CDR1 MNHNS and CDR2 SASEGT. The CDR3 is 12 amino acids. Trimming pared 6 bases from V and 6 bases from J, leaving 12 bases between. The chain's CDR3 is CASSPYRAEQYF. CDR3 in DNA: TGTGCCAGCAGCCCATACAGGGCCGAGCAGTACTTC.

The chain links TRBV11-1 to TRBJ2-1; tentatively, D is TRBD2 (7 bases). The ends were cut back, 5 bases at V and 5 bases at J, with 16 bases in the middle. CDR1 SGHAT and CDR2 FQDESV come from the germline V gene (reference sequence). This CDR3 comprises 15 residues. CDR3 sequence: CASSGGGLGHNEQFF. The CDR3 bases are TGTGCCAGCAGCGGGGGGGGGCTAGGGCACAATGAGCAGTTCTTC.

The chain links TRBV18 to TRBJ2-2; the D gene is possibly TRBD1 (6 bases). This CDR3 region has 15 residues. Germline loops: CDR1 KGHSH, CDR2 LQKENI. The ends were cut back, 2 bases at V and 3 bases at J, with 10 bases in the middle. CDR3 bases: TGTGCCAGCTCACCAGGGGGCGTGGACACCGGGGAGCTGTTTTTT. Its translation is CASSPGGVDTGELFF.

The chain couples TRBV6-5 to TRBJ2-3; 7 positions match TRBD2. The ends lost 2 bases at V and 6 bases at J; junction bases unmatched: 11. The germline V gene has CDR1 MNHEY and CDR2 SVGAGI. The CDR3 spans 16 residues. CDR3 residues: CASSYVIVGGLDTQYF. Written as DNA, the CDR3 is TGTGCCAGCAGTTACGTTATCGTGGGAGGGCTGGATACGCAGTATTTT.

The rearrangement links TRBV9 to TRBJ1-4; 8 bases line up with TRBD1. V shed 3 bases, J shed 4 bases, and the junction held 5 bases outside the gene matches. The CDR3 extends over 15 amino acids. Germline loops: CDR1 SGDLS, CDR2 YYNGEE. The CDR3 sequence: CASSAGQGLNEKLFF. DNA of the CDR3: TGTGCCAGCAGCGCCGGACAGGGCCTTAATGAAAAACTGTTTTTT.

The chain recombines TRBV25-1 with TRBJ1-1; D may be TRBD1 (5 bases). The CDR3 has 12 amino acids. V was shortened by 4 bases and J by 7 bases, with 10 bases between the two germline ends. Germline CDR1 MGHDK, CDR2 SYGVNS. CDR3 amino acids: CASSGGHREAFF. The CDR3 DNA reads TGTGCCAGCAGTGGGGGCCACCGTGAAGCTTTCTTT.